The 26 T cell receptor beta chains reported below all come from one sample, sequenced in a study of shared clonotypes between healthy human individuals. Repertoires were generated with immunoSEQ multiplex PCR, while TCRdb's copy carries only in-frame clones and drops some. The sample contains about 1 million clones, about 76% of which appear only once. Sequencing used memory CD4+ T cells sorted from blood. Subset in this sample: CD45RA-negative fraction. Receptors were obtained from a man between 18 and 29 years old in good health.

In the case of this clone: This sequence is one base from a far larger clone and is likely a read error. In this CDR3 the conserved last residue, phenylalanine or tryptophan, is missing, so a read error is likely. V usage is TRBV7-2 and J usage is TRBJ1-1; unclear D gene. Per germline, CDR1 SGHTA and CDR2 FQGNSA. Trimming took 1 base from V and 7 from J, leaving 7 bases between them. The CDR3 is 12 amino acids. CDR3 DNA: TGTGCCAGCAGCTTAGATGGCGGTGAAGCTTTCTCT. It encodes CASSLDGGEAFS.

The gene calls are TRBV2 and TRBJ1-1; D remains ambiguous. CDR3 size: 14 residues. CDR1 is SNHLY, CDR2 FYNNEI, per germline. Trimming stripped 6 bases from V and 5 bases from J, with 16 bases between. The CDR3, as DNA: TGTGCCAGCAGCGGTAAAGTTGGGCGGACTGAAGCTTTCTTT. Translated: CASSGKVGRTEAFF.

The chain combines TRBV7-9 with TRBJ2-5, with 13 bases aligning to TRBD2. CDR1 is SEHNR, CDR2 FQNEAQ, per germline (reference sequence). This CDR3 has 16 amino acids. With V trimmed by 8 bases and J by 0 bases, 6 bases remained unmatched. The CDR3 DNA reads as TGTGCCAGCCGGACTAGCGGGGGCACATACCAAGAGACCCAGTACTTC. This translates into CASRTSGGTYQETQYF.

V is TRBV28 and J is TRBJ2-3; 7 bases fit TRBD2. CDR1 is MDHEN and CDR2 is SYDVKM in the germline V gene. The J segment lost 4 bases and the V segment lost 7 bases, leaving 11 bases of the junction unmatched. This CDR3 contains 15 residues. The DNA of the CDR3 is TGTGCCAGCACCGACGGTCCTAGCGGCGCAGATACGCAGTATTTT. Protein sequence: CASTDGPSGADTQYF. The full variable domain, completed using reference TRBV28 and TRBJ2-3, is DVKVTQSSRYLVKRTGEKVFLECVQDMDHENMFWYRQDPGLGLRLIYFSYDVKMKEKGDIPEGYSVSREKKERFSLILESASTNQTSMYLCASTDGPSGADTQYFGPGTRLTVL.

This clone was picked up one time. The genes are TRBV6-5 and TRBJ1-1; no clear D gene. Per germline, CDR1 MNHEY and CDR2 SVGAGI. The length of the CDR3 is 15 residues. V lost 5 bases and J lost 5, with 18 bases in between. CDR3 protein: CASSPTTLDRTEAFF. The CDR3 DNA is TGTGCCAGCAGTCCCACCACTCTAGATAGGACTGAAGCTTTCTTT.

The chain's CDR3 is CASSQETEAFF. In nucleotides, the CDR3 is TGTGCCAGTAGTCAGGAGACTGAAGCTTTCTTT. This chain links TRBV19 with TRBJ1-1; D is unresolved. The germline CDR1 and CDR2 sequences are LNHDA and SQIVND (reference sequence). The CDR3 contains 11 residues. Trimming stripped 5 bases from V and 5 bases from J, with 6 bases between.

The rearrangement links TRBV30 to TRBJ2-5; tentatively, D is TRBD2 (7 bases). CDR1 GTSNPN and CDR2 SVGIG come from the germline V gene (reference sequence). This CDR3 comprises 14 residues. Trimming left V 5 bases short and J 4 bases short, with 17 bases between. Here the CDR3 DNA reads TGTGCCTGGGGGTTTTCGGGGGGCGGAGAGACCCAGTACTTC. This encodes CAWGFSGGGETQYF.

A few counts support this clone. The V and J genes are TRBV10-3 and TRBJ1-1, with D unresolved. CDR3 length: 13 residues. V lost 5 bases to trimming and J lost 6 bases, with 13 bases between them. Germline V lookup: CDR1 ENHRY, CDR2 SYGVKD. The chain's CDR3 is CAISTLAAAEAFF. The CDR3, as DNA: TGTGCCATCAGTACTTTAGCGGCCGCTGAAGCTTTCTTT.

This clone was found a few times. The CDR3: CASSKDTDYGYTF. The CDR3 DNA follows: TGCGCCAGCAGCAAAGATACAGACTATGGCTACACCTTC. The rearrangement joins TRBV5-1 to TRBJ1-2; D call uncertain. There are 13 residues in the CDR3. Germline CDR1 is SGHRS and CDR2 is YFSETQ. The V gene lost 4 bases and the J gene lost 3 bases, with 10 bases spanning the gap.

The chain carries TRBV6-5 and TRBJ2-2, with 7 bases matching TRBD1. This CDR3 contains 14 residues. CDR1 and CDR2 from the germline V gene are MNHEY and SVGAGI. V gave up 6 bases and J gave up 6 bases; unmatched junction bases: 7. CDR3 bases: TGTGCCAGCAGACGACAGGGTACGGCCGGGGAGCTGTTTTTT. Amino acids: CASRRQGTAGELFF.

This clone was detected a few times. The chain carries TRBV19 and TRBJ1-1; no clear D gene. The germline V gene has CDR1 LNHDA and CDR2 SQIVND (reference sequence). The CDR3 spans 15 residues. The V and J ends lost 2 bases and 5 bases respectively, with 15 bases between them. Here the CDR3 DNA reads TGTGCCAGTAGTATACAGGAGGGTGGTAGGACTGAAGCTTTCTTT. This sequence encodes CASSIQEGGRTEAFF.

V usage is TRBV7-2 and J usage is TRBJ2-1, with TRBD2 identical over 14 bases. In germline, CDR1 is SGHTA, CDR2 FQGNSA. V gave up 4 bases and J gave up 9 bases; unmatched junction bases: 14. The CDR3 loop spans 18 amino acids. Here the CDR3 DNA reads TGTGCCAGCAGCTCACCCCCGGGGACTAGCGGGAGTGTGGGTGAGCAGTTCTTC. It translates to CASSSPPGTSGSVGEQFF. The full variable domain, rest sourced from reference TRBV7-2 and TRBJ2-1, is GAGVSQSPSNKVTEKGKDVELRCDPISGHTALYWYRQSLGQGLEFLIYFQGNSAPDKSGLPSDRFSAERTGGSVSTLTIQRTQQEDSAVYLCASSSPPGTSGSVGEQFFGPGTRLTVL.

The count of this clone is one. CDR3 residues: CASSSGLRVRTTDTQYF. The CDR3 bases are TGTGCCAGCAGCTCGGGTCTGAGGGTGCGGACCACAGATACGCAGTATTTT. The rearrangement joins TRBV5-6 to TRBJ2-3, with D possibly being TRBD2 (5 bases). Between the trimmed V and J ends, which lost 3 bases and 2 bases, there was a span of 19 bases. The CDR3 is made up of 17 amino acids. CDR1 SGHDT and CDR2 YYEEEE come from the germline V gene. Full variable domain (missing parts from reference TRBV5-6 and TRBJ2-3): DAGVTQSPTHLIKTRGQQVTLRCSPKSGHDTVSWYQQALGQGPQFIFQYYEEEERQRGNFPDRFSGHQFPNYSSELNVNALLLGDSALYLCASSSGLRVRTTDTQYFGPGTRLTVL.

The rearrangement uses TRBV28 and TRBJ2-3; D unresolved. V was cut by 4 bases and J by 0 bases, with 8 bases left in between. The CDR3 is made up of 14 amino acids. CDR1 is MDHEN, CDR2 SYDVKM, per germline. The CDR3, as DNA: TGTGCCAGCAGTTCCCTTCGTAGCACAGATACGCAGTATTTT. Encoded protein: CASSSLRSTDTQYF. The full variable domain, rest sourced from reference TRBV28 and TRBJ2-3, is DVKVTQSSRYLVKRTGEKVFLECVQDMDHENMFWYRQDPGLGLRLIYFSYDVKMKEKGDIPEGYSVSREKKERFSLILESASTNQTSMYLCASSSLRSTDTQYFGPGTRLTVL.

The V gene is TRBV5-4, the J gene TRBJ1-2; D gene uncertain. V lost 0 bases, J lost 2 bases, and 11 bases lay in between. Germline CDR1 SGHNT, CDR2 YYREEE (reference sequence). The CDR3 extends over 15 amino acids. The CDR3 spells CASSLALAPNYGYTF. DNA for the CDR3: TGTGCCAGCAGCTTGGCTTTGGCCCCCAACTATGGCTACACCTTC.

The chain joins TRBV5-6 to TRBJ2-7, with D perhaps being TRBD1 or TRBD2 (5 bases each). CDR1 is SGHDT and CDR2 is YYEEEE in the germline V gene. This CDR3 has 16 amino acids. V lost 3 bases and J lost 3, with 19 bases in between. As DNA, the CDR3 is TGTGCCAGCAGCTCGATGGGACCTCACAGTTACTACGAGCAGTACTTC. Translating gives CASSSMGPHSYYEQYF.

The rearrangement joins TRBV9 to TRBJ2-3; the match to TRBD2 covers 10 bases. The CDR3 is 17 amino acids. Germline V gene sequence: CDR1 SGDLS, CDR2 YYNGEE. With 1 base clipped from V and 9 bases from J, the junction kept 14 bases outside the gene matches. The CDR3 loop is CASSVPGRLAGVWTQYF. DNA for the CDR3: TGTGCCAGCAGCGTACCCGGGAGGCTAGCGGGAGTATGGACGCAGTATTTT.

A word on this clone: The junction does not match germline at one end; this may be a read error. This chain links TRBV7-7 with TRBJ2-5; D gene ambiguous. The germline CDR1 and CDR2 sequences are SSHAT and FNYEAQ (reference sequence). CDR3 length: 13 amino acids. The DNA of the CDR3 is TGTGCTAGCAGCTTGCCTATGCAAGAGACCCAGTACTTC. Its translation is CASSLPMQETQYF.

This chain uses TRBV5-4 with TRBJ1-2; no reliable D call. CDR1 and CDR2 from the germline V gene are SGHNT and YYREEE (reference sequence). The CDR3 is made up of 15 amino acids. Trimming took off 3 bases at V and 4 bases at J, with 16 bases between the two ends. The CDR3 sequence is CASSSPQQQSYGYTF. The CDR3 DNA follows: TGTGCCAGCAGCTCCCCACAGCAACAAAGCTATGGCTACACCTTC. The full variable domain, with the rest looked up from reference TRBV5-4 and TRBJ1-2, is ETGVTQSPTHLIKTRGQQVTLRCSSQSGHNTVSWYQQALGQGPQFIFQYYREEENGRGNFPPRFSGLQFPNYSSELNVNALELDDSALYLCASSSPQQQSYGYTFGSGTRLTVV.

This chain links TRBV18 with TRBJ1-5; D unclear. The CDR3 loop spans 13 amino acids. Trimming left V 6 bases short and J 2 bases short, with 8 bases between. Looked up from germline, CDR1 is KGHSH and CDR2 is LQKENI. The CDR3 DNA follows: TGTGCCAGCTCGTCCAGCCGCAATCAGCCCCAGCATTTT. Translating it yields CASSSSRNQPQHF.

This chain joins TRBV29-1 and TRBJ2-7; D possibly corresponds to TRBD1 (5 bases). The CDR3 has 14 residues. Germline CDR1 and CDR2: SQVTM and ANQGSEA. The germline V and J ends were trimmed by 1 base and 2 bases, with 12 bases remaining between them. The CDR3 reads CSVEGQGSPYEQYF. In DNA form, the CDR3 reads TGCAGCGTTGAAGGGCAGGGTAGTCCCTACGAGCAGTACTTC.

This clone was observed a single time. V usage is TRBV30 and J usage is TRBJ2-3; D is uncertain. Germline lookup yields CDR1 GTSNPN and CDR2 SVGIG (reference sequence). Trimming left V 1 base short and J 5 bases short, with 13 bases between. The CDR3 is made up of 14 amino acids. CDR3 sequence reads: CAWSGGALGDTQYF. CDR3 sequence (DNA): TGTGCCTGGAGTGGCGGAGCCTTGGGAGATACGCAGTATTTT.

This clone came up a few times. V is TRBV9 and J is TRBJ2-3; the D gene is possibly TRBD2 (5 bases). Per germline, CDR1 SGDLS and CDR2 YYNGEE. V lost 4 bases, J lost 4 bases, and 13 bases lay in between. The CDR3 is 14 residues long. The chain's CDR3 is CASSMSGISDTQYF. The DNA of the CDR3 is TGTGCCAGCAGCATGAGCGGTATTTCAGATACGCAGTATTTT.

The count of this clone is one. The V and J genes are TRBV14 and TRBJ1-1, with a possible D match to TRBD1 (6 bases). The length of the CDR3 is 15 residues. In germline, CDR1 is SGHDN, CDR2 FVKESK. V dropped 0 bases and J dropped 2 bases, with 10 bases sitting between them. The CDR3 bases are TGTGCCAGCAGCCAAGATAACAGGGCTAACACTGAAGCTTTCTTT. Translating gives CASSQDNRANTEAFF. The whole variable domain, filled in from reference TRBV14 and TRBJ1-1, reads EAGVTQFPSHSVIEKGQTVTLRCDPISGHDNLYWYRRVMGKEIKFLLHFVKESKQDESGMPNNRFLAERTGGTYSTLKVQPAELEDSGVYFCASSQDNRANTEAFFGQGTRLTVV.

The chain recombines TRBV19 with TRBJ1-5; no definite D call. The CDR3 runs to 15 residues. CDR1 is LNHDA, CDR2 SQIVND, per germline (reference sequence). V lost 5 bases and J 0 bases, leaving 11 bases between the germline ends. The CDR3 bases are TGTGCCAGTAGTTGGAGCCCCCCTAGCAATCAGCCCCAGCATTTT. Its translation is CASSWSPPSNQPQHF.

The gene calls are TRBV6-5 and TRBJ1-2, with TRBD1 as a possible D gene (5 bases). CDR3 size: 15 residues. V lost 0 bases, J lost 4 bases, and 12 bases lay in between. CDR1 is MNHEY, CDR2 SVGAGI, per germline. The CDR3 sequence is CASSYSTGGTYGYTF. The CDR3 coding sequence is TGTGCCAGCAGTTACTCGACGGGGGGAACCTATGGCTACACCTTC.